A selection of T cell receptor beta chains follows, all from one sample in a study of siplizumab effects on memory and regulatory T cells. Assay: immunoSEQ multiplex PCR; the TCRdb copy retains only in-frame clones and omits some. Altogether some 110,000 clones are present, over 90% being singletons, with the ten largest covering 0.55% to 0.7%. What was sequenced was Tregs sorted from blood. These receptors originate from a human donor in good health. Both conserved end residues are trimmed from each CDR3.

CDR3	V	J
ASSLISLGSAGNTIY	TRBV5-6	TRBJ1-3
ASGGAGEAF	TRBV2	TRBJ1-1
ASYGTAVGEKLF	TRBV6-6	TRBJ1-4
ASSLPLGSSGNTIY	TRBV7-2	TRBJ1-3
ASSPRGQLYEQY	TRBV19	TRBJ2-7
ASSLPSGASNQPQH	TRBV28	TRBJ1-5
ASSGQGINYGYT	TRBV25-1	TRBJ1-2
ASSYVPGPLH	TRBV6-5	TRBJ1-6
ASSLTGNENEQF	TRBV5-1	TRBJ2-1
ASSLLTSGRWYNEQF	TRBV11-3	TRBJ2-1
ASSRDSSGELF	TRBV4-2	TRBJ2-2
ASSPLSSYNEQF	TRBV5-1	TRBJ2-1
ASRLAGLNTQY	TRBV27	TRBJ2-3
ASGLFQGQGWISNQPQH	TRBV12-5	TRBJ1-5
ASSIALGEQY	TRBV19	TRBJ2-7
ASSSQALNYGYT	TRBV25-1	TRBJ1-2
ASSALQGGGTEAF	TRBV6-6	TRBJ1-1
ASSPWTRSNEQF	TRBV5-4	TRBJ2-1
ATQDFQTYEQY	TRBV27	TRBJ2-7
ASSPRQGAGGELF	TRBV7-9	TRBJ2-2
SARTREKLF	TRBV20-1	TRBJ1-4
ASSRNEKLF	TRBV7-9	TRBJ1-4
ASSYSGDVSYEQY	TRBV6-5	TRBJ2-7
ASSLGAQGINGYT	TRBV4-2	TRBJ1-2
SVERAGLQETQY	TRBV29-1	TRBJ2-5
ASSQGQGFSYNEQF	TRBV4-1	TRBJ2-1
ASSARLGPGELF	TRBV2	TRBJ2-2
ASSGRGGGTGELF	TRBV5-4	TRBJ2-2
ASSFPRGYGYT	TRBV11-2	TRBJ1-2
ASSVVPSSYEQY	TRBV9	TRBJ2-7
ASSPSRTGVAGRNTDTQY	TRBV4-1	TRBJ2-3
ASSPPTGTEAF	TRBV11-3	TRBJ1-1
ASSPTIIAQY	TRBV6-5	TRBJ2-3
ASSQDGNPRETQY	TRBV4-1	TRBJ2-5
ASSSAGGRNNYGYT	TRBV5-1	TRBJ1-2
ASSLVQETQY	TRBV5-1	TRBJ2-5
ASSVDNSNQPQH	TRBV2	TRBJ1-5
ASSQDLTGELF	TRBV7-7	TRBJ2-2
ASSPTPSGEKLF	TRBV5-4	TRBJ1-4
ASSEGRNSPLH	TRBV5-1	TRBJ1-6
ASSFLTPGNTGELF	TRBV7-9	TRBJ2-2
ASTKQGAEAF	TRBV6-1	TRBJ1-1
ASRQTTKGETQY	TRBV6-6	TRBJ2-5
ASSLATRNIQY	TRBV11-3	TRBJ2-4
ASSPSANYGYT	TRBV7-9	TRBJ1-2
ASSYLLSDTQY	TRBV6-5	TRBJ2-3
ASSLGLGHEQF	TRBV7-6	TRBJ2-1
ASSLDRGTDTQY	TRBV5-1	TRBJ2-3
ASTRGNTHYGYT	TRBV19	TRBJ1-2
ASRPSGEQY	TRBV2	TRBJ2-7
ASSLGPQPGELF	TRBV6-5	TRBJ2-2
ASSYWKNTDTQY	TRBV6-6	TRBJ2-3
SARRFNEQF	TRBV20-1	TRBJ2-1